These 24 T cell receptor beta chains were sequenced from one sample in a study of T cells in Graves' hyperthyroidism and ophthalmopathy. Template material for amplifying TCR beta CDR3 regions consisted of RNA transcripts. TCR CDR3 underwent first-round RT-PCR with the HTBI primer set. MiXCR, run by TCRdb on the multiplex PCR reads, gives a single entry per CDR3 protein. The sample includes just over 550,000 distinct CDR3 sequences, about 45% of them seen just once. Sequenced sample: peripheral blood or thyroid tissue (not recorded which). The receptor source for this set is a woman aged 18-29 years with Graves' hyperthyroidism.

The rearrangement links TRBV10-3 to TRBJ1-5; D gene unclear. Germline values: CDR1 ENHRY, CDR2 SYGVKD. The CDR3 is 14 amino acids. The CDR3 protein is CARDGVTGNQPQHF. The CDR3 coding sequence is TGTGCTAGAGACGGGGTTACCGGCAATCAGCCCCAGCATTTT.

A few counts support this clonotype. A junction end diverges from the germline sequence, so it may reflect a read error. The rearrangement uses TRBV10-3 and TRBJ1-4; 9 nucleotides match TRBD1. Germline CDR1 and CDR2: ENHRY and SYGVKD. The CDR3 loop spans 15 amino acids. The CDR3 DNA reads TGTGCCAGCAGTGAAGTTCCCGGGACAGGGGAAAAACTGTTTTTT. It encodes CASSEVPGTGEKLFF.

This clonotype has a count of ten or more. The V gene is TRBV29-1, the J gene TRBJ2-7; possible D gene TRBD1, 6 bases. CDR1 and CDR2 (germline): SQVTM, ANQGSEA. CDR3 length: 12 residues. Trimming removed 3 bases from V and 6 bases from J, with 12 bases in between. The CDR3 is CSVDISRGEQYF. The CDR3 bases are TGCAGCGTTGATATTTCCAGGGGCGAGCAGTACTTC.

The table lists this clonotype with many counts. This chain uses TRBV2 with TRBJ1-3; D not certain. CDR3 length: 13 amino acids. V lost 7 bases, J lost 4 bases, and 11 bases lay in between. The germline V gene has CDR1 SNHLY and CDR2 FYNNEI. The CDR3 spells CASTKESGNTIYF. CDR3 sequence (DNA): TGTGCCAGCACCAAAGAGTCCGGAAACACCATATATTTT.

This chain links TRBV19 with TRBJ1-2, with 8 bases fitting TRBD1. The CDR3 spans 14 residues. Germline CDR1 reads LNHDA; CDR2 reads SQIVND (reference sequence). With 3 bases clipped from V and 3 bases from J, the junction kept 3 bases outside the gene matches. The CDR3 loop is CASSIQGADYGYTF. CDR3 DNA sequence: TGTGCCAGTAGTATTCAGGGGGCTGACTATGGCTACACCTTC.

In this sample, this clonotype turned up many times. The rearrangement uses TRBV7-3 and TRBJ1-1; D perhaps matches TRBD1 (6 bases). The CDR3 extends over 15 amino acids. Germline V CDR1 and CDR2: SGHTA, FQGTGA. Trimming took off 5 bases at V and 1 base at J, with 14 bases between the two ends. CDR3 bases: TGTGCCAGCAGCCTACAGGGTTTAGGGAACACTGAAGCTTTCTTT. Translated: CASSLQGLGNTEAFF.

The sample holds a few counts of this clonotype. The rearrangement joins TRBV15 to TRBJ2-7; 9 positions match TRBD2. Germline values: CDR1 LNHNV, CDR2 YYDKDF (reference sequence). The V gene end was trimmed by 1 base and the J gene end by 2 bases; junction bases not matched to a gene: 15. This CDR3 has 19 amino acids. This chain's CDR3 is CATSRALQASGDFTYEQYF. In DNA, the CDR3 is TGTGCCACCAGCAGAGCTCTCCAGGCTAGCGGGGATTTTACCTACGAGCAGTACTTC.

The V gene is TRBV7-2, the J gene TRBJ2-7; D possibly corresponds to TRBD1 (5 bases). Germline lookup yields CDR1 SGHTA and CDR2 FQGNSA. The CDR3 contains 14 residues. V gave up 7 bases and J gave up 9 bases, with 22 bases separating them. The CDR3 here is CASTREQFTDTQYF. As DNA, the CDR3 is TGTGCCAGCACCAGGGAACAGTTCACAGATACGCAGTACTTC.

This clonotype appeared many times. The chain employs TRBV9 and TRBJ2-5, with TRBD2 matching 8 bases. CDR3 length equals 13 residues. CDR1 is SGDLS, CDR2 YYNGEE, per germline. With 3 bases clipped from V and 2 bases from J, the junction kept 0 bases outside the gene matches. The CDR3 nucleotides read TGTGCCAGCAGCGAGCGGGGGCAAGAGACCCAGTACTTC. Protein product: CASSERGQETQYF.

J is TRBJ1-2 and V is TRBV19; the D gene is possibly TRBD1 (5 bases). Trimming took 9 bases from V and 1 from J, leaving 12 bases between them. Germline loops: CDR1 LNHDA, CDR2 SQIVND (reference sequence). CDR3 length equals 13 residues. The CDR3 DNA reads as TGTGCCAGCGGACAAAACATTAACTATGGCTACACCTTC. It encodes CASGQNINYGYTF.

The gene calls are TRBV20-1 and TRBJ2-7; 8 bases fit TRBD2. The CDR3 has 14 amino acids. V lost 0 bases, J lost 5 bases, and 6 bases stayed unmatched. Germline CDR1 is DFQATT and CDR2 is SNEGSKA (reference sequence). For the CDR3, the DNA is TGCAGTGCTAGAGAGGCAGCGGGAGTCCACGAGCAGTACTTC. Its translation: CSAREAAGVHEQYF.

This clonotype was seen a single time. This chain links TRBV25-1 with TRBJ1-2, with TRBD1 identical over 7 bases. The CDR3 has 17 residues. CDR1 is MGHDK and CDR2 is SYGVNS in the germline V gene. V was clipped by 3 bases and J by 4 bases; unmatched bases: 14. The CDR3, as DNA: TGTGCCAGCAGTGACCCTAGCCTACAGGGGCGAGGCTATGGCTACACCTTC. Amino acid sequence: CASSDPSLQGRGYGYTF.

V is TRBV7-9 and J is TRBJ1-6; D is unresolved. The germline V gene has CDR1 SEHNR and CDR2 FQNEAQ (reference sequence). V shed 5 bases and J shed 5 bases, with 16 bases lying between them. The CDR3 loop spans 16 amino acids. The CDR3 nucleotides are TGTGCCAGCAGCCTGAAAACTTCTAATAATAATTCACCCCTCCACTTT. Residues: CASSLKTSNNNSPLHF.

The chain employs TRBV10-3 and TRBJ1-2; D is unresolved. The V gene's germline CDR1 is ENHRY and CDR2 SYGVKD. Trimming removed 10 bases from V and 8 bases from J, with 26 bases in between. This CDR3 has 15 amino acids. For the CDR3, the DNA is TGTGCCAGCAGCTCTCACCGGGCCCGACCTGGGGGCTACACCTTC. The encoded protein is CASSSHRARPGGYTF.

This clonotype was counted at least ten times. The rearrangement joins TRBV14 to TRBJ1-6; the D gene is possibly TRBD1 (5 bases). This CDR3 has 14 amino acids. Per the germline V gene, CDR1 is SGHDN and CDR2 is FVKESK. Deletions cut 1 base from V and 8 bases from J, with 9 bases between. The CDR3 protein is CASSQVWGDSPLHF. CDR3 nucleotide sequence: TGTGCCAGCAGCCAAGTGTGGGGGGATTCACCCCTCCACTTT.

This chain joins TRBV12-3 or TRBV12-4 and TRBJ2-7; D not resolved. Trimming shortened V by 6 bases and J by 2 bases, and 20 bases separated the two germline ends. This CDR3 is 16 amino acids long. The CDR3 nucleotides read TGTGCCAGCAGGAATAATTTCCGGTCCGGACCCTACGAGCAGTACTTC. Translating gives CASRNNFRSGPYEQYF.

This clonotype turned up a few times. The chain links TRBV11-2 to TRBJ2-4; tentatively, D is TRBD1 or TRBD2 (5 bases each). This CDR3 is built from 12 residues. From germline, CDR1 is SGHAT and CDR2 FQNNGV. The V and J ends lost 3 bases and 9 bases respectively, with 9 bases between them. The DNA of the CDR3 is TGTGCCAGCAGCTTCCGGGACGGCATTCAGTACTTC. As protein: CASSFRDGIQYF.

The gene calls are TRBV20-1 and TRBJ2-7; the match to TRBD2 covers 10 bases. This CDR3 is built from 14 residues. Germline trimming cut 3 bases from V and 7 bases from J; bases unmatched to any gene: 9. CDR1 and CDR2 from the germline V gene are DFQATT and SNEGSKA (reference sequence). Here the CDR3 reads CSASPSGSYDEQYF. DNA of the CDR3: TGCAGTGCTAGCCCTAGCGGGAGCTACGATGAGCAGTACTTC.

This clonotype has just a few counts. This sequence joins TRBV6-1 and TRBJ2-5, with D hard to call. CDR1 is MNHNS and CDR2 is SASEGT in the germline V gene. The ends were cut back, 5 bases at V and 3 bases at J, with 10 bases in the middle. This CDR3 contains 13 residues. DNA of the CDR3: TGTGCCAGCAGTTACTCCGGCGAAGAGACCCAGTACTTC. It translates to CASSYSGEETQYF.

As regards this clonotype: Germline is not matched at one junction end, which may reflect a read error. V usage is TRBV24-1 and J usage is TRBJ1-2; 7 nucleotides line up with TRBD1. This CDR3 is built from 13 residues. Germline CDR1 reads KGHDR; CDR2 reads SFDVKD. The CDR3 region has the DNA TGTGCCAGCAGTTCCGACAGGGTCGAGGGCTACACCTTC. Protein: CASSSDRVEGYTF.

This chain connects TRBV7-2 to TRBJ2-3; D unresolved. V lost 3 bases and J lost 3, with 7 bases in between. The CDR3 contains 13 residues. Germline CDR1 SGHTA, CDR2 FQGNSA. The DNA of the CDR3 is TGTGCCAGCAGCTTCCGTGGGACAGATACGCAGTATTTT. Protein product: CASSFRGTDTQYF.

V is TRBV7-2 and J is TRBJ2-7, with 8 positions matching TRBD2. Trimming at V came to 1 base and at J to 2 bases, leaving 4 bases not matched to a gene. The CDR3 sequence is 15 residues long. CDR1 and CDR2 from the germline V gene are SGHTA and FQGNSA. The CDR3 nucleotides are TGTGCCAGCAGCTTAGTTCTAGCGGGCCCCTACGAGCAGTACTTC. It translates to CASSLVLAGPYEQYF.

J is TRBJ1-1 and V is TRBV29-1, with D uncertain. Trimming pared 4 bases from V and 8 bases from J, leaving 8 bases between. The CDR3 runs 10 residues. Germline V CDR1 and CDR2: SQVTM, ANQGSEA. The CDR3 nucleotides read TGCAGCGTTGCCCCAGAAGAAGCTTTCTTT. Protein: CSVAPEEAFF.

CDR3 coding DNA: TGTGCCAGCAGCTTTAACAGGGGCGATGAGCAGTTCTTC. This encodes CASSFNRGDEQFF. This chain joins TRBV7-3 and TRBJ2-7; 7 bases map to TRBD1. The DNA matches TRBJ2-1 better at its end, which makes the J call doubtful. The CDR3 length is 13 residues. From germline, CDR1 is SGHTA and CDR2 FQGTGA.